Sequencing of this T cell receptor (beta chain) was carried out in a study of blood T cell repertoires in COVID-19. Across the study: The United States, Italy and Spain provided the acute and convalescent COVID-19 samples. Nucleic acid was either cDNA or gDNA, and it came from T cells, B-cell-depleted T cells, or PBMCs.

The V gene's germline CDR1 is SQVTM and CDR2 ANQGSEA. This CDR3 is 13 amino acids long. The germline V and J ends were trimmed by 4 bases and 3 bases, with 13 bases remaining between them. Original processing methods: Reference gene primer amplification in the assay estimated nucleated cell counts. Assay: immunoSEQ multiplex PCR; the TCRdb copy retains only in-frame clones and omits some. The DNA was the basis for D and trimming; V, J and clone size are from that table. The sample comprises roughly 150,000 clones, approximately 86% of which are singletons, and under 12% rests with the top ten. Source material: peripheral blood. The TCR originated in a woman over 75 with active or convalescent COVID-19. The genes are TRBV29-1 and TRBJ2-7; a weak D match, TRBD1 (6 bases). The CDR3 region has the DNA TGCAGCGTTGCACAGGGAGCCTACTACGAGCAGTACTTC. Translating it yields CSVAQGAYYEQYF.